The 21 T cell receptor beta chains given below trace back to one sample, sequenced in a study of post-analysis software for immune sequencing data. General study findings and limits: TRBV segments more frequent in patients than in controls numbered about 5 and included TRBV5-6, TRBV5-1 and TRBV20-1.

Their target antigens are unknown. Built from TCR beta cDNA, the libraries had unique molecular identifiers in them. TCRdb redid the calling of the PCR reads with MiXCR, one entry per CDR3 protein. The sample yields 450,000 to 700,000 distinct CDR3 sequences, 40% to 50% seen once. Sequencing was performed on blood. Source of these receptors: a girl under 18 with multiple sclerosis.

This rearrangement joins TRBV3-1 to TRBJ1-2; D unclear. Trimming shortened V by 1 base and J by 4 bases, and 10 bases separated the two germline ends. This CDR3 has 14 amino acids. Germline V gene data show CDR1 as LGHDT and CDR2 as YNNKEL (reference sequence). The CDR3 spells CASSQGSILYGYTF. The DNA for the CDR3 is TGTGCCAGCAGCCAAGGGTCCATCCTCTATGGCTACACCTTC.

In its sample, this clonotype was seen a few times. The V and J genes are TRBV10-3 and TRBJ2-5, with 7 bases that match TRBD1. The J call may be wrong; the DNA end is better matched by TRBJ2-7. The CDR3 runs 17 residues. CDR1 and CDR2 (germline): ENHRY, SYGVKD. The CDR3: CAISELIGRTGPYEQYF. The CDR3 DNA reads TGTGCCATCAGTGAACTCATAGGTCGGACAGGCCCATACGAGCAGTACTTC.

J is TRBJ2-7 and V is TRBV13; 8 nucleotides agree with TRBD1. V lost 6 bases, J lost 2 bases, and 6 bases stayed unmatched. Germline CDR1 PRHDT, CDR2 FYEKMQ (reference sequence). The CDR3 runs 14 residues. As DNA, the CDR3 is TGTGCCAGCAGTTCGGGACAGGATGCCTACGAGCAGTACTTC. This encodes CASSSGQDAYEQYF.

This clonotype has only a few counts. The rearrangement joins TRBV20-1 to TRBJ2-7; D is unresolved. The CDR3 consists of 13 residues. CDR1 is DFQATT, CDR2 SNEGSKA, per germline (reference sequence). V lost 6 bases, J lost 3 bases, and 15 bases lay in between. In nucleotides, the CDR3 is TGCAGTGCCATAGGGTGGGGAAACTACGAGCAGTACTTC. This sequence encodes CSAIGWGNYEQYF.

This clonotype was observed a handful of times. The chain recombines TRBV11-3 with TRBJ2-1; TRBD2 aligns across 11 bases. The junction had 6 bases not matched to a gene; V was cut back by 5 bases and J by 0 bases. Germline V lookup: CDR1 SGHNT, CDR2 YENEEA. The CDR3 runs 17 residues. Here the CDR3 reads CASSTGTSGFSYNEQFF. The CDR3, as DNA: TGTGCCAGCAGCACCGGGACTAGCGGCTTCTCCTACAATGAGCAGTTCTTC.

This chain uses TRBV10-2 with TRBJ2-4; D possibly corresponds to TRBD1 (7 bases). The germline V and J ends were trimmed by 6 bases and 9 bases, with 18 bases remaining between them. The CDR3 covers 14 residues. In germline, CDR1 is WSHSY, CDR2 SAAADI. The CDR3 nucleotides read TGCGCCAGCAGAAGCGACAGGGAGGTGGCCATTCAGTACTTC. Amino acids: CASRSDREVAIQYF.

The chain joins TRBV12-3 or TRBV12-4 to TRBJ1-6; 7 nucleotides match TRBD1. V shed 6 bases and J 5 bases; nucleotides not matched to a gene: 7. CDR3 size: 15 residues. The CDR3 loop reads CASRDRTRNNSPLHF. The CDR3 bases are TGTGCCAGCAGGGACAGGACAAGAAATAATTCACCCCTCCACTTT.

This clonotype has a count of ten or more. The chain joins TRBV12-3 or TRBV12-4 to TRBJ2-1; D is unclear. V was cut by 4 bases and J by 4 bases, with 8 bases left in between. The length of the CDR3 is 13 residues. The CDR3 loop is CASSSYGYNEQFF. The DNA of the CDR3 is TGTGCCAGCAGTTCCTACGGGTACAATGAGCAGTTCTTC.

The chain joins TRBV29-1 to TRBJ2-1; 9 nucleotides align to TRBD2. Germline assignment: CDR1 SQVTM and CDR2 ANQGSEA. Trimming removed 0 bases from V and 8 bases from J; junction bases left unmatched: 11. The CDR3 sequence is 16 residues long. The CDR3 nucleotides read TGCAGCGTTGAAGATCTTAGCGGGGGATCGGCGGATGAGCAGTTCTTC. Translation: CSVEDLSGGSADEQFF.

This clonotype appeared a few times. For the CDR3, the DNA is TGCAGTGCGCGACAGGACCCCTACTACGAGCAGTACTTC. It codes for CSARQDPYYEQYF. The chain joins TRBV20-1 to TRBJ2-5; D is perhaps TRBD1 (6 bases). The better agreement between TRBJ2-7 and the DNA end casts doubt on the J call. Per germline, CDR1 DFQATT and CDR2 SNEGSKA (reference sequence). The CDR3 has 13 amino acids.

The chain recombines TRBV6-6 with TRBJ2-5; D tentatively fits TRBD1 or TRBD2 (7 bases each). Deletions cut 8 bases from V and 11 bases from J, with 27 bases between. The CDR3 consists of 15 residues. Germline CDR1 MNHNY, CDR2 SVGAGI (reference sequence). Here the CDR3 DNA reads TGTGCCAGCGGGGGGAGGGGGCTAATATGGGGGGAGCAGTACTTC. This translates into CASGGRGLIWGEQYF.

There are a few counts of this clonotype. This chain connects TRBV12-3 or TRBV12-4 to TRBJ2-7, with 12 bases that match TRBD2. This CDR3 spans 16 amino acids. Trimming removed 2 bases from V and 3 bases from J; junction bases left unmatched: 5. The CDR3 DNA follows: TGTGCCAGCAGTTTAAATCTGACTAGCGGGAGCTACGAGCAGTACTTC. This sequence encodes CASSLNLTSGSYEQYF.

This clonotype turned up a few times. The gene calls are TRBV5-1 and TRBJ2-1; 11 bases agree with TRBD2. Per the germline V gene, CDR1 is SGHRS and CDR2 is YFSETQ. V gave up 2 bases and J gave up 0 bases; unmatched junction bases: 7. The CDR3 extends over 18 amino acids. CDR3 coding DNA: TGCGCCAGCAGCTTCCCGGGACTAGCGGCCCGCTCCTACAATGAGCAGTTCTTC. This gives the protein CASSFPGLAARSYNEQFF.

This clonotype was seen only a few times. This sequence joins TRBV7-2 and TRBJ2-1; TRBD2 agrees at 7 bases. V gave up 0 bases and J gave up 9 bases; unmatched junction bases: 2. CDR1 and CDR2 (germline): SGHTA, FQGNSA. CDR3 size: 13 residues. The CDR3 sequence: CASSLAGGFEQFF. CDR3 coding DNA: TGTGCCAGCAGCTTAGCGGGAGGGTTTGAGCAGTTCTTC.

This clonotype was found a few times. This chain links TRBV4-2 with TRBJ1-2; D is unresolved. The CDR3 totals 16 residues. CDR1 LGHNA and CDR2 YNFKEQ come from the germline V gene. Trimming left V 3 bases short and J 0 bases short, with 14 bases between. The CDR3 is CASSHPSNGPNYGYTF. The CDR3 nucleotides are TGTGCCAGCAGCCACCCCTCTAACGGTCCTAACTATGGCTACACCTTC.

This clonotype has only a few counts. This sequence joins TRBV2 and TRBJ1-5; D unresolved. Germline CDR1 is SNHLY and CDR2 is FYNNEI. The CDR3 spans 14 residues. V lost 3 bases, J lost 0 bases, and 6 bases lay in between. Here the CDR3 reads CASSEGLSNQPQHF. Here the CDR3 DNA reads TGTGCCAGCAGTGAGGGTCTTAGCAATCAGCCCCAGCATTTT.

The chain has TRBV5-1 and TRBJ2-5; the D is unclear. The end of the DNA fits TRBJ2-4 better, so the J call may be wrong. Germline V lookup: CDR1 SGHRS, CDR2 YFSETQ. The CDR3 runs 11 residues. The CDR3 nucleotides are TGCGCCAGCAGCCATGAGAACATTCAGTACTTC. It is translated as CASSHENIQYF.

This clonotype has ten or more counts. V usage is TRBV7-9 and J usage is TRBJ1-2; D perhaps matches TRBD1 (6 bases). The ends were cut back, 3 bases at V and 2 bases at J, with 7 bases in the middle. Germline V gene sequence: CDR1 SEHNR, CDR2 FQNEAQ (reference sequence). The CDR3 sequence is 13 residues long. The CDR3 sequence is CASSFTGNYGYTF. CDR3 nucleotide sequence: TGTGCCAGCAGCTTCACAGGGAACTATGGCTACACCTTC.

This clonotype was detected a few times. The J gene is TRBJ2-3, the V gene TRBV6-2 or TRBV6-3; D is perhaps TRBD2 (6 bases). The ends were cut back, 5 bases at V and 4 bases at J, with 7 bases in the middle. This CDR3 is built from 12 residues. Germline V lookup: CDR1 MNHEY, CDR2 SVGEGT. The CDR3 sequence: CASSRLADTQYF. The DNA for the CDR3 is TGTGCCAGCAGTCGACTAGCAGATACGCAGTATTTT.

The gene calls are TRBV7-2 and TRBJ2-3; 7 bases fit TRBD1. CDR1 SGHTA and CDR2 FQGNSA come from the germline V gene. V shed 4 bases and J 8 bases; nucleotides not matched to a gene: 12. CDR3 size: 15 residues. CDR3 DNA: TGTGCCAGCAGCTCCTCGGGGACCCCAGGGGGTACGCAGTATTTT. Residues: CASSSSGTPGGTQYF. The whole variable domain, filled in from reference TRBV7-2 and TRBJ2-3, reads GAGVSQSPSNKVTEKGKDVELRCDPISGHTALYWYRQSLGQGLEFLIYFQGNSAPDKSGLPSDRFSAERTGGSVSTLTIQRTQQEDSAVYLCASSSSGTPGGTQYFGPGTRLTVL.

V usage is TRBV12-3 or TRBV12-4 and J usage is TRBJ1-2; D remains ambiguous. V was shortened by 5 bases and J by 7 bases, with 11 bases between the two germline ends. The CDR3 extends over 12 amino acids. CDR3 amino acids: CASSIEPGGYTF. The CDR3, as DNA: TGTGCCAGCAGTATCGAACCTGGTGGCTACACCTTC.